This T cell receptor beta chain was identified in a study of glioma-infiltrating T cells after dendritic cell vaccination. CDR1 and CDR2 from the germline V gene are SNHLY and FYNNEI. V dropped 6 bases and J dropped 0 bases, with 12 bases sitting between them. This CDR3 has 15 amino acids. Amplification used 60 V beta primers and 13 J beta primers. This table comes from immunoSEQ multiplex PCR, and its TCRdb copy is limited to in-frame clones, with some not included. The sample yields around 72,000 clones, approximately 81% seen once. This sequence was found in a human donor with glioblastoma. The V and J genes are TRBV2 and TRBJ1-5; D unresolved. The sequenced sample was blood, obtained before dendritic cell vaccination. The CDR3 sequence: CASRASGNSNQPQHF. The DNA for the CDR3 is TGTGCCAGCAGAGCGTCCGGTAATAGCAATCAGCCCCAGCATTTT.